The rows below give T cell receptor beta chains drawn from one sample of a study of blood T cells in healthy people across ages. MiXCR was run by TCRdb on the 5' RACE reads, yielding one entry per CDR3 protein. The profile shows about 1.5 million distinct CDR3 sequences, 35% to 45% of them singletons. Sample: blood. These receptors were taken from a woman aged 18-29 years in good health. The CDR3 runs from the conserved cysteine through the conserved F or W. A D gene is named only where the DNA matches it firmly. Size values are once, few and many counts, or a class for expanded clones, and some rows have none.

j_gene,v_gene,len,abundance,d_gene,CDR3nt,CDR3aa
TRBJ2-3,TRBV20-1,14,.,.,TGCAGTGCTTCTAAAGGCAGGGGTAAAGATACGCAGTATTTT,CSASKGRGKDTQYF
TRBJ1-2,TRBV14,15,.,.,TGTGCCAGCAGCCAAGATACTCCAGGGAACTATGGCTACACCTTC,CASSQDTPGNYGYTF
TRBJ2-5,TRBV20-1,13,.,TRBD1,TGCAGTGCTACCATGGACAGGGGAGAGACCCAGTACTTC,CSATMDRGETQYF
TRBJ2-7,TRBV9,13,.,.,TGTGCCAGCAGCGGACAGACAGGCTACGAGCAGTACTTC,CASSGQTGYEQYF
TRBJ2-1,TRBV20-1,16,.,TRBD2,TGCAGTGCTAGAGATCTTAGCGGGGTGGGTTACAATGAGCAGTTCTTC,CSARDLSGVGYNEQFF
TRBJ1-3,TRBV20-1,14,.,.,TGCAGTGCTAGAGAAGGGGGGCCAGGAAACACCATATATTTT,CSAREGGPGNTIYF
TRBJ2-4,TRBV21-1,17,few,.,TGTGCCAGCAGCAAACAATCAGCGGAGGGAGCCAAAAACATTCAGTACTTC,CASSKQSAEGAKNIQYF
TRBJ2-1,TRBV24-1,19,few,TRBD2,TGTGCCACCAGTGAGGCAGGGGGACTAGCGGGAGGTAACTACAATGAGCAGTTCTTC,CATSEAGGLAGGNYNEQFF
TRBJ1-1,TRBV6-5,15,.,.,TGTGCCAGCAGTTACGGGCTGAGAGGGCACACTGAAGCTTTCTTT,CASSYGLRGHTEAFF
TRBJ1-1,TRBV9,14,.,.,TGTGCCAGCAGCGTAACAGGGTCGTACACTGAAGCTTTCTTT,CASSVTGSYTEAFF
TRBJ2-5,TRBV7-6,14,.,.,TGTGCCAGCAGCTCGAGGACAGAGAAAGAGACCCAGTACTTC,CASSSRTEKETQYF
TRBJ1-5,TRBV12-3/TRBV12-4,15,.,TRBD1,TGTGCCAGCAGTTTCCAGGGGGGGCGCAATCAGCCCCAGCATTTT,CASSFQGGRNQPQHF
TRBJ1-6,TRBV6-5,15,few,TRBD1,TGTGCCAGCAGAAGGGGGCCAAGGGCCAATTCACCCCTCCACTTT,CASRRGPRANSPLHF
TRBJ1-5,TRBV20-1,12,.,.,TGCAGTGCTGACCGAAACAATCAGCCCCAGCATTTT,CSADRNNQPQHF
TRBJ1-5,TRBV7-2,15,.,TRBD1,TGTGCCAGCAGCTTTGGGACAGGGGTGGGACAGCCCCAGCATTTT,CASSFGTGVGQPQHF
TRBJ2-3,TRBV7-2,17,.,.,TGTGCCAGCAGCTTAACTGCGAACCACCGTTTGGCAGATACGCAGTATTTT,CASSLTANHRLADTQYF
TRBJ1-2,TRBV20-1,12,few,.,TGCAGTGCTAGGGAACAGGGTTGGGGCTACACCTTC,CSAREQGWGYTF
TRBJ1-6,TRBV9,15,few,.,TGTGCCAGCAGCGCGGACGGAATATATGGTTCACCCCTCCACTTT,CASSADGIYGSPLHF
TRBJ2-7,TRBV6-5,15,.,TRBD1,TGTGCCAGCAGTTCCATGGACAGGGAGCGATACGAGCAGTACTTC,CASSSMDRERYEQYF
TRBJ2-4,TRBV29-1,14,.,.,TGCAGCGTAGAAGAGGGCAGGGTAGGCCGAGGGCAGTACTTC,CSVEEGRVGRGQYF
TRBJ2-5,TRBV27,16,few,TRBD2,TGTGCCAGCAGTCTCTGGACTAGCGGGAGTTTAAAGACCCAGTACTTC,CASSLWTSGSLKTQYF
TRBJ2-2,TRBV20-1,12,.,.,TGCAGTGCTAGATGGTTGACCGGGGAGCTGTTTTTT,CSARWLTGELFF
TRBJ2-1,TRBV7-2,15,.,.,TGTGCCAGCAGCTTACAAGGGACCCTACAAGAGACCCAGTTCTTC,CASSLQGTLQETQFF
TRBJ2-1,TRBV20-1,13,few,TRBD2,TGCAGTGCGACGACTAGCACCTACAATGAGCAGTTCTTC,CSATTSTYNEQFF
TRBJ2-7,TRBV3-1,13,few,.,TGTGCCAGCAGCCAACACTTAGGAATCGAGCAGTACTTC,CASSQHLGIEQYF
TRBJ2-1,TRBV5-1,16,.,TRBD2,TGCGCCAGCTATTCGTCGACTAGCGGGAGTTACAATGAGCAGTTCTTC,CASYSSTSGSYNEQFF
TRBJ2-5,TRBV29-1,16,.,TRBD2,TGCAGCGCCGAACCATACCTGTGGACTAGGAAAGAGACCCAGTACTTC,CSAEPYLWTRKETQYF
TRBJ2-5,TRBV4-3,15,.,TRBD2,TGCGCCAGCAGGGATCTAGCGGGAGGACGGTATGAGCAGTACTTC,CASRDLAGGRYEQYF